These T cell receptor beta chains were read from a single sample in a study of T cell responses to AZD1222 COVID-19 vaccine. TCRdb keeps only in-frame clones here, not all; method: immunoSEQ multiplex PCR. The data contain about 78,000 clones, approximately 91% of them seen just once; the ten biggest clones take up approximately 5.4%. Specimen: peripheral blood, collected on day 0 of MenACWY control vaccination. The source is an adult in good health. The CDR3 runs from the conserved cysteine through the conserved F or W. The order of the fields is J gene, V gene, CDR3 length, D gene, clone size, CDR3 DNA, CDR3 protein. A D gene is named only where the DNA matches it firmly. For some rows the clone size is stated as once, few or many, or as a class when expanded; others skip it.

J gene: TRBJ1-2
V gene: TRBV9
CDR3 length: 16
D gene: TRBD1
clone size: once
CDR3 DNA: TGTGCCAGCAGCGCCATAGGGTCAGGGGGAGCCTATGGCTACACCTTC
CDR3 protein: CASSAIGSGGAYGYTF

J gene: TRBJ2-3
V gene: TRBV27
CDR3 length: 15
D gene: .
clone size: few
CDR3 DNA: TGTGCCAGCAGTTTAAGGGCGAGCCGCACAGATACGCAGTATTTT
CDR3 protein: CASSLRASRTDTQYF

J gene: TRBJ2-1
V gene: TRBV27
CDR3 length: 13
D gene: .
clone size: .
CDR3 DNA: TGTGCCAGCACCCAGTGGGGGGCCGGGGAGCAGTTCTTC
CDR3 protein: CASTQWGAGEQFF

J gene: TRBJ1-2
V gene: TRBV12-3/TRBV12-4
CDR3 length: 12
D gene: .
clone size: .
CDR3 DNA: TGTGCCAGCACACAGGGCCGCTATGGCTACACCTTC
CDR3 protein: CASTQGRYGYTF

J gene: TRBJ1-1
V gene: TRBV27
CDR3 length: 13
D gene: .
clone size: .
CDR3 DNA: TGTGCCAGCAGTTGGGCGGGGAGCACTGAAGCTTTCTTT
CDR3 protein: CASSWAGSTEAFF

J gene: TRBJ2-2
V gene: TRBV18
CDR3 length: 17
D gene: .
clone size: few
CDR3 DNA: TGTGCCAGCTCACCACCCGGGACGGGGGCTAGCACCGGGGAGCTGTTTTTT
CDR3 protein: CASSPPGTGASTGELFF

J gene: TRBJ1-1
V gene: TRBV5-4
CDR3 length: 15
D gene: .
clone size: once
CDR3 DNA: TGTGCCAGCAGCTTTGGGACGCAAGGAAACACTGAAGCTTTCTTT
CDR3 protein: CASSFGTQGNTEAFF

J gene: TRBJ1-2
V gene: TRBV19
CDR3 length: 16
D gene: .
clone size: .
CDR3 DNA: TGTGCCAGTAGTATATTTGACCCCGCGGATAACTATGGCTACACCTTC
CDR3 protein: CASSIFDPADNYGYTF

J gene: TRBJ1-5
V gene: TRBV28
CDR3 length: 16
D gene: .
clone size: .
CDR3 DNA: TGTGCCAGCAGTGAGCTCGACGGCTATAGCAATCAGCCCCAGCATTTT
CDR3 protein: CASSELDGYSNQPQHF

J gene: TRBJ1-1
V gene: TRBV30
CDR3 length: 13
D gene: .
clone size: .
CDR3 DNA: TGTGCCTGGAGTCCGACGGGGAACACTGAAGCTTTCTTT
CDR3 protein: CAWSPTGNTEAFF

J gene: TRBJ2-5
V gene: TRBV6-5
CDR3 length: 15
D gene: TRBD1
clone size: .
CDR3 DNA: TGTGCCACCATTAACTTAAACCGGGACAGAGAGACCCAGTACTTC
CDR3 protein: CATINLNRDRETQYF

J gene: TRBJ2-3
V gene: TRBV30
CDR3 length: 15
D gene: .
clone size: .
CDR3 DNA: TGTGCCTGGAGTGTACTAGGGCAAGCCACAGATACGCAGTATTTT
CDR3 protein: CAWSVLGQATDTQYF

J gene: TRBJ2-2
V gene: TRBV4-3
CDR3 length: 14
D gene: .
clone size: .
CDR3 DNA: TGCGCCAGCAGCCAAGTGCTAGCCACCGGGGAGCTGTTTTTT
CDR3 protein: CASSQVLATGELFF

J gene: TRBJ1-2
V gene: TRBV27
CDR3 length: 13
D gene: .
clone size: .
CDR3 DNA: TGTGCCAGCAGTAGGCAGGGGCGGGATGGCTACACCTTC
CDR3 protein: CASSRQGRDGYTF

J gene: TRBJ1-1
V gene: TRBV19
CDR3 length: 16
D gene: .
clone size: .
CDR3 DNA: TGTGCCAGTAGCCTGACAGGACTGCATTCAAACACTGAAGCTTTCTTT
CDR3 protein: CASSLTGLHSNTEAFF

J gene: TRBJ2-7
V gene: TRBV4-1
CDR3 length: 12
D gene: .
clone size: few
CDR3 DNA: TGCGCCAGCAGCCACAGCGGCTACGAGCAGTACTTC
CDR3 protein: CASSHSGYEQYF

J gene: TRBJ2-1
V gene: TRBV9
CDR3 length: 17
D gene: TRBD1
clone size: .
CDR3 DNA: TGTGCCAGCAGCACTGGACACCGGGACAGGGCCGTCAATGAGCAGTTCTTC
CDR3 protein: CASSTGHRDRAVNEQFF

J gene: TRBJ1-2
V gene: TRBV10-3
CDR3 length: 13
D gene: .
clone size: .
CDR3 DNA: TGTGCCATCACCGCGGACGAGGGAAGTGGCTACACCTTC
CDR3 protein: CAITADEGSGYTF

J gene: TRBJ2-7
V gene: TRBV20-1
CDR3 length: 14
D gene: .
clone size: .
CDR3 DNA: TGCAGTGCTAGTCTCACGGCTCGTGTGGTGGAGCAGTACTTC
CDR3 protein: CSASLTARVVEQYF

J gene: TRBJ1-1
V gene: TRBV19
CDR3 length: 13
D gene: .
clone size: .
CDR3 DNA: TGTGCCAGTAAGCGGGGTTCTGCCACTGAAGCTTTCTTT
CDR3 protein: CASKRGSATEAFF

J gene: TRBJ1-1
V gene: TRBV21-1
CDR3 length: 14
D gene: .
clone size: .
CDR3 DNA: TGTGCCAGCAGCAAAGGGACAGGGCCCACTGAAGCTTTCTTT
CDR3 protein: CASSKGTGPTEAFF

J gene: TRBJ1-3
V gene: TRBV6-2/TRBV6-3
CDR3 length: 15
D gene: .
clone size: few
CDR3 DNA: TGTGCCAGCAGTTCCCTTAGGTTCTCTGGAAACACCATATATTTT
CDR3 protein: CASSSLRFSGNTIYF

J gene: TRBJ1-6
V gene: TRBV19
CDR3 length: 15
D gene: .
clone size: .
CDR3 DNA: TGTGCCAGTAGTAGGGGAAAGGAGTATAATTCACCCCTCCACTTT
CDR3 protein: CASSRGKEYNSPLHF

J gene: TRBJ1-6
V gene: TRBV28
CDR3 length: 15
D gene: TRBD1
clone size: .
CDR3 DNA: TGTGCCAGCAGCCGCCGGGACAGAGAAAATTCACCCCTCCACTTT
CDR3 protein: CASSRRDRENSPLHF

J gene: TRBJ1-2
V gene: TRBV7-2
CDR3 length: 16
D gene: TRBD1
clone size: .
CDR3 DNA: TGTGCCAGCAGCTTAGCGTCAGGACAGGGGGCATATGGCTACACCTTC
CDR3 protein: CASSLASGQGAYGYTF

J gene: TRBJ1-3
V gene: TRBV9
CDR3 length: 16
D gene: .
clone size: .
CDR3 DNA: TGTGCCAGCAGCGTAGGACGGGGGACCTCTGGAAACACCATATATTTT
CDR3 protein: CASSVGRGTSGNTIYF

J gene: TRBJ1-3
V gene: TRBV18
CDR3 length: 17
D gene: .
clone size: .
CDR3 DNA: TGTGCCAGCTCACAGCTGGGACGTCCGAGCTCTGGAAACACCATATATTTT
CDR3 protein: CASSQLGRPSSGNTIYF

J gene: TRBJ2-7
V gene: TRBV6-5
CDR3 length: 14
D gene: TRBD2
clone size: .
CDR3 DNA: TGTGCCAGCAGTTCCGGGACTAGCGGCATCAAGCAGTACTTC
CDR3 protein: CASSSGTSGIKQYF

J gene: TRBJ1-6
V gene: TRBV19
CDR3 length: 13
D gene: .
clone size: .
CDR3 DNA: TGTGCCAGTAGCACACAGGTTAATTCACCCCTCCACTTT
CDR3 protein: CASSTQVNSPLHF

J gene: TRBJ1-4
V gene: TRBV4-3
CDR3 length: 14
D gene: TRBD1
clone size: once
CDR3 DNA: TGCGCCAGCAGCCAAGGACAGGGGAATGAAAAACTGTTTTTT
CDR3 protein: CASSQGQGNEKLFF

J gene: TRBJ1-3
V gene: TRBV19
CDR3 length: 13
D gene: .
clone size: .
CDR3 DNA: TGTGCCAGTACTGGGAAGGCTGGAAACACCATATATTTT
CDR3 protein: CASTGKAGNTIYF

J gene: TRBJ2-7
V gene: TRBV7-3
CDR3 length: 13
D gene: .
clone size: few
CDR3 DNA: TGTGCCAGCAGCTTAGAGCCCGCCTACGAGCAGTACTTC
CDR3 protein: CASSLEPAYEQYF

J gene: TRBJ1-6
V gene: TRBV9
CDR3 length: 15
D gene: .
clone size: .
CDR3 DNA: TGTGCCAGCAGCCCCACGGCGAGGGCAGAATCACCCCTCCACTTT
CDR3 protein: CASSPTARAESPLHF

J gene: TRBJ2-2
V gene: TRBV11-3
CDR3 length: 15
D gene: .
clone size: .
CDR3 DNA: TGTGCCAGCAGCTTAGACTTCAGGGACACCGGGGAGCTGTTTTTT
CDR3 protein: CASSLDFRDTGELFF

J gene: TRBJ1-1
V gene: TRBV6-1
CDR3 length: 14
D gene: .
clone size: .
CDR3 DNA: TGTGCCAGCAGTGAAAGACCCGGTGTCACTGAAGCTTTCTTT
CDR3 protein: CASSERPGVTEAFF

J gene: TRBJ1-2
V gene: TRBV18
CDR3 length: 15
D gene: .
clone size: .
CDR3 DNA: TGTGCCAGCTCACCACCGGGGGTCCCAAAGGGCGGCTACACCTTC
CDR3 protein: CASSPPGVPKGGYTF

J gene: TRBJ1-5
V gene: TRBV5-8
CDR3 length: 14
D gene: TRBD1
clone size: .
CDR3 DNA: TGTGCCAGCAGCTTGGCAGGGGGCCTTCAGCCCCAGCATTTT
CDR3 protein: CASSLAGGLQPQHF

J gene: TRBJ2-6
V gene: TRBV2
CDR3 length: 15
D gene: .
clone size: .
CDR3 DNA: TGTGCCAGCACCTACTCCCTTTCTGGGGCCAACGTCCTGACTTTC
CDR3 protein: CASTYSLSGANVLTF

J gene: TRBJ2-7
V gene: TRBV6-5
CDR3 length: 13
D gene: .
clone size: .
CDR3 DNA: TGTGCCACCCTTCGAGGGCCCCAGTACGAGCAGTACTTC
CDR3 protein: CATLRGPQYEQYF

J gene: TRBJ2-5
V gene: TRBV29-1
CDR3 length: 16
D gene: TRBD1
clone size: .
CDR3 DNA: TGCAGCGTTGAAGGTGGGCACAGGGGTTTACAAGAGACCCAGTACTTC
CDR3 protein: CSVEGGHRGLQETQYF

J gene: TRBJ1-4
V gene: TRBV7-2
CDR3 length: 14
D gene: .
clone size: .
CDR3 DNA: TGTGCCAGCAGTTCTGACAGGTTTAGTGAAAAACTGTTTTTT
CDR3 protein: CASSSDRFSEKLFF

J gene: TRBJ2-7
V gene: TRBV6-5
CDR3 length: 14
D gene: .
clone size: few
CDR3 DNA: TGTGCCAGCAGCCCACCGGGACAATCCTACGAGCAGTACTTC
CDR3 protein: CASSPPGQSYEQYF

J gene: TRBJ2-1
V gene: TRBV19
CDR3 length: 17
D gene: TRBD2
clone size: .
CDR3 DNA: TGTGCCAGTAGTATAGGTCTAGCGGGGGGGCCTTGGAATGAGCAGTTCTTC
CDR3 protein: CASSIGLAGGPWNEQFF

J gene: TRBJ2-5
V gene: TRBV5-1
CDR3 length: 16
D gene: .
clone size: once
CDR3 DNA: TGCGCCAGCAGCTTGGACCTAGGGGCAGTTCAAGAGACCCAGTACTTC
CDR3 protein: CASSLDLGAVQETQYF

J gene: TRBJ1-2
V gene: TRBV5-1
CDR3 length: 16
D gene: .
clone size: .
CDR3 DNA: TGCGCCAGCTCCGCGAGTCCTGTATGGGGACTCGGAGGCTACACCTTC
CDR3 protein: CASSASPVWGLGGYTF

J gene: TRBJ2-1
V gene: TRBV6-2/TRBV6-3
CDR3 length: 14
D gene: .
clone size: .
CDR3 DNA: TGTGCCAGCAGTTACAGCCTCTCCTACAATGAGCAGTTCTTC
CDR3 protein: CASSYSLSYNEQFF

J gene: TRBJ2-3
V gene: TRBV7-2
CDR3 length: 16
D gene: .
clone size: .
CDR3 DNA: TGTGCCAGCAGCTGGGAGAGGGCGCTGACCACAGATACGCAGTATTTT
CDR3 protein: CASSWERALTTDTQYF

J gene: TRBJ1-6
V gene: TRBV18
CDR3 length: 15
D gene: .
clone size: .
CDR3 DNA: TGTGCCAGCTCACCACCGATGGTTGGTGGTTCACCCCTCCACTTT
CDR3 protein: CASSPPMVGGSPLHF

J gene: TRBJ1-4
V gene: TRBV9
CDR3 length: 17
D gene: .
clone size: .
CDR3 DNA: TGTGCCAGCAGCGTAGGAACAGGGACTTCCACTAATGAAAAACTGTTTTTT
CDR3 protein: CASSVGTGTSTNEKLFF

J gene: TRBJ2-2
V gene: TRBV27
CDR3 length: 13
D gene: .
clone size: .
CDR3 DNA: TGTGCCAGCAGTTTAAAAAGGGACGGGGAGCTGTTTTTT
CDR3 protein: CASSLKRDGELFF

J gene: TRBJ1-1
V gene: TRBV5-1
CDR3 length: 14
D gene: .
clone size: .
CDR3 DNA: TGCGCCAGCAGCCGGGGAGAGATGAACACTGAAGCTTTCTTT
CDR3 protein: CASSRGEMNTEAFF

J gene: TRBJ2-1
V gene: TRBV2
CDR3 length: 15
D gene: TRBD2
clone size: .
CDR3 DNA: TGTGCCAGGGGGCCGGCAGCGGGGGGCTACAATGAGCAGTTCTTC
CDR3 protein: CARGPAAGGYNEQFF